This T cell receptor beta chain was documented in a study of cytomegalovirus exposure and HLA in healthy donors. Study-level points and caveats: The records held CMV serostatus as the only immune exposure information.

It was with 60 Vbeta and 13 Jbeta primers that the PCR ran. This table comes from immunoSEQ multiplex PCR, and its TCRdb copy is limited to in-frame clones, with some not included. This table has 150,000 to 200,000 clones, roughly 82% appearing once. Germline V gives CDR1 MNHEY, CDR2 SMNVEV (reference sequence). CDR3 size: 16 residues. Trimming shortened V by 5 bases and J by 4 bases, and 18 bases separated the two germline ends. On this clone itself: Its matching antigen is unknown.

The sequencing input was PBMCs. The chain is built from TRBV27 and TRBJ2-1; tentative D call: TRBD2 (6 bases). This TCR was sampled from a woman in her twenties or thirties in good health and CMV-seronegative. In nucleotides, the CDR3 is TGTGCCAGCAGTCCGTATTCGGGAGCCTTTTACAATGAGCAGTTCTTC. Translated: CASSPYSGAFYNEQFF.